This is a list of T cell receptor beta chains from one sample in a study of STAT5B mutations in CD4+ large granular lymphocyte leukemia. The protocol was immunoSEQ multiplex PCR, while the TCRdb copy is restricted to in-frame clones and leaves out a portion. The data show about 24,000 clones, about 78% seen once. The sample was CD4+ T cells from blood buffy coats. Source of these receptors: a human donor in good health. CDR3s include the opening cysteine and the closing phenylalanine or tryptophan. D genes are given only for firm matches. Where a row states a size, it is once, few, many or the class of an expanded clone; other rows omit it.

V: TRBV7-3
J: TRBJ2-6
size: .
D: TRBD1
DNA: TGTGCCAGCAGCCCGACGGGACAGAAATCCTCTGGGGCCAACGTCCTGACTTTC
CDR3: CASSPTGQKSSGANVLTF

V: TRBV10-3
J: TRBJ1-1
size: .
D: .
DNA: TGTGCCATAAAGGACAGTGCCGACACTGAAGCTTTCTTT
CDR3: CAIKDSADTEAFF

V: TRBV5-1
J: TRBJ2-7
size: .
D: TRBD1
DNA: TGCGCCAGCAGCTTGGGCCAAAGGGACAGGGGAGGCCCCCATTCCTACGAGCAGTACTTC
CDR3: CASSLGQRDRGGPHSYEQYF

V: TRBV18
J: TRBJ2-5
size: .
D: TRBD1
DNA: TGTGCCAGCTCACCAAGTCGTCAGGGGGCGTTGGAGACCCAGTACTTC
CDR3: CASSPSRQGALETQYF

V: TRBV29-1
J: TRBJ1-2
size: once
D: .
DNA: TGCAGCGTTGGGGGGTGGTTGGACTATGGCTACACCTTC
CDR3: CSVGGWLDYGYTF

V: TRBV27
J: TRBJ1-2
size: .
D: .
DNA: TGTGCCAGCAGTTACCGGGGGGGCATCGCTAACTATGGCTACACCTTC
CDR3: CASSYRGGIANYGYTF

V: TRBV6-1
J: TRBJ1-2
size: .
D: .
DNA: TGTGCCAGCAGTGAACTAGCAGTAGGAGGCTACACCTTC
CDR3: CASSELAVGGYTF

V: TRBV19
J: TRBJ1-4
size: medium-sized
D: .
DNA: TGTGCCAGTAGTAGCAGGGGTAGCGGCGAAAAACTGTTTTTT
CDR3: CASSSRGSGEKLFF

V: TRBV5-1
J: TRBJ2-5
size: once
D: .
DNA: TGCGCCAGCAGCTTGGACTCCCAAGAGACCCAGTACTTC
CDR3: CASSLDSQETQYF

V: TRBV5-6
J: TRBJ2-1
size: .
D: .
DNA: TGTGCCAGCAGCTTCCGGGTGAATGAGCAGTTCTTC
CDR3: CASSFRVNEQFF

V: TRBV27
J: TRBJ1-1
size: .
D: .
DNA: TGTGCCAGCAGGAGGGACACTGAAGCTTTCTTT
CDR3: CASRRDTEAFF

V: TRBV18
J: TRBJ2-7
size: .
D: TRBD1
DNA: TGTGCCAGCTCGCAGCTGAAGGGGGCCTCCTACGAGCAGTACTTC
CDR3: CASSQLKGASYEQYF

V: TRBV5-1
J: TRBJ2-1
size: once
D: TRBD2
DNA: TGCGCCAGCAGCTCCATAGCGGGGGGGTTATACAATGAGCAGTTCTTC
CDR3: CASSSIAGGLYNEQFF

V: TRBV4-3
J: TRBJ2-1
size: .
D: TRBD1
DNA: TGCGCCAGCAGCCCCGGGACAGGTCGAAACTACAATGAGCAGTTCTTC
CDR3: CASSPGTGRNYNEQFF

V: TRBV30
J: TRBJ1-1
size: .
D: .
DNA: TGTGCCTGGAGCAAAAACACTGAAGCTTTCTTT
CDR3: CAWSKNTEAFF

V: TRBV6-6
J: TRBJ2-7
size: .
D: .
DNA: TGTGCCAGCAGGCAGGGATACGAGCAGTACTTC
CDR3: CASRQGYEQYF

V: TRBV2
J: TRBJ1-2
size: .
D: .
DNA: TGTGCCAGCAGTGAAACTAGCTATGGCTACACCTTC
CDR3: CASSETSYGYTF

V: TRBV4-1
J: TRBJ1-1
size: .
D: TRBD1
DNA: TGCGCCAGCAGCCAAGATTTGCTTCAGGGGGCGCGGATGAATACTGAAGCTTTCTTT
CDR3: CASSQDLLQGARMNTEAFF

V: TRBV18
J: TRBJ1-2
size: .
D: TRBD1
DNA: TGTGCCAGCTCATCGACAGGGAGACGGAACTATGGCTACACCTTC
CDR3: CASSSTGRRNYGYTF

V: TRBV28
J: TRBJ2-4
size: .
D: .
DNA: TGTGCCAGCGGGGAGCTGGCCAAAAACATTCAGTACTTC
CDR3: CASGELAKNIQYF

V: TRBV29-1
J: TRBJ1-2
size: .
D: TRBD1
DNA: TGCAGCGTTACCTCAGGGGGAGGGTTTTGGGCTAACTATGGCTACACCTTC
CDR3: CSVTSGGGFWANYGYTF

V: TRBV18
J: TRBJ2-1
size: .
D: .
DNA: TGTGCCAGCTCAGTGACGGCCGGGGGTAATGAGCAGTTCTTC
CDR3: CASSVTAGGNEQFF

V: TRBV19
J: TRBJ2-5
size: .
D: .
DNA: TGTGCCAGTAGTGCTGCAGAGACCCAGTACTTC
CDR3: CASSAAETQYF

V: TRBV30
J: TRBJ1-2
size: .
D: .
DNA: TGTGCCTGGAGTGGCGGAGGGGGGGGACAAAACTATGGCTACACCTTC
CDR3: CAWSGGGGGQNYGYTF

V: TRBV4-2
J: TRBJ2-5
size: .
D: .
DNA: TGTGCCAGCAGCCAAGAAGGGCAGACGGGACAAGAGACCCAGTACTTC
CDR3: CASSQEGQTGQETQYF

V: TRBV11-2
J: TRBJ1-4
size: .
D: .
DNA: TGTGCCAGCAGCTCTCAGAGAGAAAAACTGTTTTTT
CDR3: CASSSQREKLFF

V: TRBV5-1
J: TRBJ1-2
size: few
D: .
DNA: TGCGCCAGCAGTCTCTCCCTGTGGGACTATGGCTACACCTTC
CDR3: CASSLSLWDYGYTF

V: TRBV6-5
J: TRBJ2-7
size: .
D: .
DNA: TGTGCCAGCACTAGCCGGGCGAAGGGCTACGAGCAGTACTTC
CDR3: CASTSRAKGYEQYF

V: TRBV12-5
J: TRBJ1-2
size: .
D: .
DNA: TGTGCTAGTGGTTTGGAGGGGGTAGGGGATGGCTACACCTTC
CDR3: CASGLEGVGDGYTF

V: TRBV4-1
J: TRBJ1-2
size: few
D: TRBD1
DNA: TGCGCCAGCAGCCTTGGACAGGGAGGTTACTATGGCTACACCTTC
CDR3: CASSLGQGGYYGYTF

V: TRBV2
J: TRBJ1-2
size: .
D: .
DNA: TGTGCCAGCAGCGGTCTTTCCAGGGCCCTCCTTAACTATGGCTACACCTTC
CDR3: CASSGLSRALLNYGYTF

V: TRBV6-5
J: TRBJ2-5
size: .
D: .
DNA: TGTGCCAGCAGTTACTCGGGCAGGGGTGGCCAAGAGACCCAGTACTTC
CDR3: CASSYSGRGGQETQYF

V: TRBV4-3
J: TRBJ2-7
size: .
D: .
DNA: TGCGCCAGCAGCCAAGTTCACGTGGGGGCCTACGAGCAGTACTTC
CDR3: CASSQVHVGAYEQYF

V: TRBV7-8
J: TRBJ1-1
size: .
D: .
DNA: TGTGCCAGCAGCTTAGCCGACACACGTAACTCTCCGAACACTGAAGCTTTCTTT
CDR3: CASSLADTRNSPNTEAFF

V: TRBV7-8
J: TRBJ2-7
size: .
D: .
DNA: TGTGCCAGCAGCTCCATTGTGGGCGAGCAGTACTTC
CDR3: CASSSIVGEQYF

V: TRBV11-1
J: TRBJ2-7
size: .
D: .
DNA: TGTGCCAGCAGCTTAGAAGGCGGTAGCGTGGGCGAGCAGTACTTC
CDR3: CASSLEGGSVGEQYF

V: TRBV15
J: TRBJ2-1
size: .
D: TRBD2
DNA: TGTGCCACCAGCAGAGAGGGAGGGATTGAGCAGTTCTTC
CDR3: CATSREGGIEQFF

V: TRBV2
J: TRBJ2-7
size: once
D: .
DNA: TGTGCCAGCATATTCCGGGGGAGTTCCTACGAGCAGTACTTC
CDR3: CASIFRGSSYEQYF

V: TRBV28
J: TRBJ1-2
size: .
D: TRBD1
DNA: TGTGCCAGTCGTCGTTGGACGACAGGGGGCAAGGATGGCTACACCTTC
CDR3: CASRRWTTGGKDGYTF

V: TRBV21-1
J: TRBJ2-7
size: .
D: .
DNA: TGTGCCAGCAGCACTGCAATTGGGCTAGCGGGAACCCGGGGCCGCCCTCCACCCTACGAGCAGTACTTC
CDR3: CASSTAIGLAGTRGRPPPYEQYF

V: TRBV10-2
J: TRBJ1-3
size: .
D: TRBD1
DNA: TGCGCCAGCAGTTTTGGGACAGGGGGAATTGGAAACACCATATATTTT
CDR3: CASSFGTGGIGNTIYF